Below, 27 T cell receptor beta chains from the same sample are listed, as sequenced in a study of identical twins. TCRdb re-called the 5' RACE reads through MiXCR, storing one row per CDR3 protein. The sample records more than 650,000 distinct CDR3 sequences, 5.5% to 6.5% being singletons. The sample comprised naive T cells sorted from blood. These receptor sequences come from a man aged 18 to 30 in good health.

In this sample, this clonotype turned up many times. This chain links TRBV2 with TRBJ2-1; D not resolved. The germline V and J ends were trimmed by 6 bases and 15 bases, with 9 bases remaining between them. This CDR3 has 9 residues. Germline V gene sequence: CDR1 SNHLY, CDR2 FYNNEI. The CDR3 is CASRVSRFF. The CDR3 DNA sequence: TGTGCCAGCAGGGTCAGCAGGTTCTTC.

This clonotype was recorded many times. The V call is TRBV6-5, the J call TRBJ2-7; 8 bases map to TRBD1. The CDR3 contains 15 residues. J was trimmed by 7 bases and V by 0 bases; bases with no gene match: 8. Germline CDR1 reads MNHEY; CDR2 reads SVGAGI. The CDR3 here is CASSYSWQGAKEQYF. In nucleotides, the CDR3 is TGTGCCAGCAGTTACTCGTGGCAGGGGGCGAAGGAGCAGTACTTC.

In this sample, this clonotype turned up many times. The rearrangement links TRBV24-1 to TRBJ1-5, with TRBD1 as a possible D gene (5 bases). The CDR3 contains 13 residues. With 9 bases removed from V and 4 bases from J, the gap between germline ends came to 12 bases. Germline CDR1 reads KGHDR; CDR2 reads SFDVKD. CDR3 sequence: CATRGQGNQPQHF. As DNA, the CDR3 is TGTGCCACCCGTGGCCAGGGAAATCAGCCCCAGCATTTT.

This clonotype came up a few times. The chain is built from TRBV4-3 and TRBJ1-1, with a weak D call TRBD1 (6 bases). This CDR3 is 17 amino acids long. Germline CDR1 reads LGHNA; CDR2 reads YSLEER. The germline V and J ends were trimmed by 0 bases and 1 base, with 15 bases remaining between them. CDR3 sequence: CASSQERWSRGNTEAFF. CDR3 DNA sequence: TGCGCCAGCAGCCAAGAGAGGTGGAGCAGGGGGAACACTGAAGCTTTCTTT.

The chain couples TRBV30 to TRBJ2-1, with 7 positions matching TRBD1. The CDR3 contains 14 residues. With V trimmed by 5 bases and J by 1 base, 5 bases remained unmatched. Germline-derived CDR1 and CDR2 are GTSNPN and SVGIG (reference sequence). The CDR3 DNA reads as TGTGCCTGGTACAGACAGGGTTCCTACAATGAGCAGTTCTTC. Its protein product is CAWYRQGSYNEQFF.

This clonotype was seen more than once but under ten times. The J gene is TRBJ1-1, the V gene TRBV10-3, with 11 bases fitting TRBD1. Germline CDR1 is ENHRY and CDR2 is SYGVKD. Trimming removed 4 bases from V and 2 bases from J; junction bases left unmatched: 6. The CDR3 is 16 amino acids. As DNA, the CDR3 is TGTGCCATCAGTGGGGGGGGGACAGGGGGAAACACTGAAGCTTTCTTT. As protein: CAISGGGTGGNTEAFF.

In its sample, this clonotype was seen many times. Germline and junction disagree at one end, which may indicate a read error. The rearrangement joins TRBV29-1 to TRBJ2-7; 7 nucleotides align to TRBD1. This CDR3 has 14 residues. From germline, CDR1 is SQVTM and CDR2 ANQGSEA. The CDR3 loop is CSVQDRELGYEQYF. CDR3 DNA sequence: TGCAGCGTTCAAGACAGGGAGCTCGGCTACGAGCAGTACTTC.

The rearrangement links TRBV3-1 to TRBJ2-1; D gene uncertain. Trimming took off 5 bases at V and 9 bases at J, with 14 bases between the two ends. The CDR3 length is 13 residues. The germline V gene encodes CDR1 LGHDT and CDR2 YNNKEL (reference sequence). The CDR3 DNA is TGTGCCAGCAGCTCCCCCAGGAGAGCTGAGCAGTTCTTC. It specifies CASSSPRRAEQFF.

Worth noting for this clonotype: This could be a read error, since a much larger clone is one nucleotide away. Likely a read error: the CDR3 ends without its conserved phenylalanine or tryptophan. The CDR3 here is CASSFQGGAQFC. CDR3 sequence (DNA): TGTGCCAGCAGTTTTCAAGGCGGAGCGCAGTTCTGC. The chain is built from TRBV12-3 or TRBV12-4 and TRBJ2-1; D is ambiguous. V lost 3 bases to trimming and J lost 12 bases, with 12 bases between them. CDR3 length: 12 residues.

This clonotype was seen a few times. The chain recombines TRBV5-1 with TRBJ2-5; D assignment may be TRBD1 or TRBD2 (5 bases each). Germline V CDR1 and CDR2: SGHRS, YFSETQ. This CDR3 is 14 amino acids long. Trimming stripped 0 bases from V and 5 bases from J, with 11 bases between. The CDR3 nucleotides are TGCGCCAGCAGCTTGGTGGCAGGGACGGAGACCCAGTACTTC. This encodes CASSLVAGTETQYF.

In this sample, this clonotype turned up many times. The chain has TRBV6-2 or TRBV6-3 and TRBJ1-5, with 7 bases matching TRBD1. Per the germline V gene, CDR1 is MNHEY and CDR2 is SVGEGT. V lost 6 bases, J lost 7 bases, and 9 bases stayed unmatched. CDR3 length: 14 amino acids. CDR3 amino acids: CASRQTGPGQPQHF. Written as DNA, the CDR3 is TGTGCCAGCAGACAGACAGGGCCGGGGCAGCCCCAGCATTTT.

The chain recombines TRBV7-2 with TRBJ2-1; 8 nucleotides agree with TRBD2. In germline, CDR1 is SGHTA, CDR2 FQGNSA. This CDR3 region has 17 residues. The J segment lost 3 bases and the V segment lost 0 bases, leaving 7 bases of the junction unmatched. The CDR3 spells CASSLALGTRNYNEQFF. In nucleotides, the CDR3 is TGTGCCAGCAGCTTAGCGCTTGGGACTAGGAACTACAATGAGCAGTTCTTC.

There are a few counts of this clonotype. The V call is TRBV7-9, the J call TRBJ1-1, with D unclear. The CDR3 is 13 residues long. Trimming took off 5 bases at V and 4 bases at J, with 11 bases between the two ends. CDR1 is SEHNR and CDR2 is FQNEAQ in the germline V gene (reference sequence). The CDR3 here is CASSPFVSTEAFF. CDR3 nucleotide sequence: TGTGCCAGCAGCCCCTTCGTGAGCACTGAAGCTTTCTTT.

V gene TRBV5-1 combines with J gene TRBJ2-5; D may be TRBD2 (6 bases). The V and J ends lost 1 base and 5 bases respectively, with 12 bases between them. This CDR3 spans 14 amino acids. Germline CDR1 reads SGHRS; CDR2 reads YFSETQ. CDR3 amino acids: CASSLTGVWETQYF. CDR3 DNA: TGCGCCAGCAGCTTGACGGGAGTTTGGGAGACCCAGTACTTC.

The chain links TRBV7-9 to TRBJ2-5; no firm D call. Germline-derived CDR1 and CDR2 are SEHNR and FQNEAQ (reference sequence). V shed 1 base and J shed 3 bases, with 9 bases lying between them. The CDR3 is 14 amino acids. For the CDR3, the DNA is TGTGCCAGCAGCTTAGAGGTTTTTGAAGAGACCCAGTACTTC. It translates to CASSLEVFEETQYF.

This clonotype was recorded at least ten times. CDR3: CASSFPRGNTIYF. DNA for the CDR3: TGTGCCAGCAGCTTTCCCCGTGGAAACACCATATATTTT. The chain combines TRBV7-9 with TRBJ1-3; D unresolved. The CDR3 totals 13 residues. The V gene lost 3 bases and the J gene lost 3 bases, with 6 bases spanning the gap. CDR1 and CDR2 (germline): SEHNR, FQNEAQ (reference sequence).

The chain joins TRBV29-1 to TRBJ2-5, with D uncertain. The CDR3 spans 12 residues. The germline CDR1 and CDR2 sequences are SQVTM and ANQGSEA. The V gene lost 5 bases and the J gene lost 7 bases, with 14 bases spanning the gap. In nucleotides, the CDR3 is TGCAGCGTTACAGATCCTGGGTGGACCCAGTACTTC. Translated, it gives CSVTDPGWTQYF.

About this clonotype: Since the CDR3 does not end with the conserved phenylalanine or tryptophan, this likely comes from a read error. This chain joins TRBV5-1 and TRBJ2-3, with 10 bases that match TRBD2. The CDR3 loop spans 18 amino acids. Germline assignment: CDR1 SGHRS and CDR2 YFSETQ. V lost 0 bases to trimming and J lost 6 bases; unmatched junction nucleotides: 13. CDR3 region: CASSLAPGLAGERDTQYC. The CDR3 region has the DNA TGCGCCAGCAGCTTGGCCCCTGGGCTAGCGGGAGAGCGGGATACGCAGTATTGT.

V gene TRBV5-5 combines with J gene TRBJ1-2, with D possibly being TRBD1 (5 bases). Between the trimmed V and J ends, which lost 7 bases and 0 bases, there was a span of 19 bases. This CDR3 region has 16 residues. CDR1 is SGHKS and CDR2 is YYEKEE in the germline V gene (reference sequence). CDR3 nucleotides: TGTGCCAGCCTTGGCTATTCCGGGGCGACTAACTATGGCTACACCTTC. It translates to CASLGYSGATNYGYTF.

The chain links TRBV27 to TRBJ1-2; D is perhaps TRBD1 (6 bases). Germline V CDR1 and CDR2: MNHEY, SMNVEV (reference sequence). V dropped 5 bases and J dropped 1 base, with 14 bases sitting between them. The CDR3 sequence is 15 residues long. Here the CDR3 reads CASSQLGHRNYGYTF. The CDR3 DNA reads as TGTGCCAGCAGTCAATTGGGACACCGTAACTATGGCTACACCTTC.

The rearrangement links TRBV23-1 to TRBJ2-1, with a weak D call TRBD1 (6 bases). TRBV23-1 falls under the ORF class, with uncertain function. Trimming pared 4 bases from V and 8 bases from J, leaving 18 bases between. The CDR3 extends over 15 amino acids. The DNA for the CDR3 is TGCGCCAGCAGTCTCACCACAGGGACGTGCGATGAGCAGTTCTTC. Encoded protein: CASSLTTGTCDEQFF.

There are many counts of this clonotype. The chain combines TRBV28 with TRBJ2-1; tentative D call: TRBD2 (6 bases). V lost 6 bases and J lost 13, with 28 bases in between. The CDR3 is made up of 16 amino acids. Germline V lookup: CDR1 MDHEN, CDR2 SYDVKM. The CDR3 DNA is TGTGCCAGCAGCCTCCGGGGGACTTTTTCGGGGGTGGCTCAGTTCTTC. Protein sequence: CASSLRGTFSGVAQFF.

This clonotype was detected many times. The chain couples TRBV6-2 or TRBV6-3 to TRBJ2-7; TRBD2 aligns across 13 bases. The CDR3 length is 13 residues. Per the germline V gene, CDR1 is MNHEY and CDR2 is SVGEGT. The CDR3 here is CASSYGGLAGMSV. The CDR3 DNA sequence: TGTGCCAGCAGTTACGGGGGACTAGCGGGAATGAGCGTC.

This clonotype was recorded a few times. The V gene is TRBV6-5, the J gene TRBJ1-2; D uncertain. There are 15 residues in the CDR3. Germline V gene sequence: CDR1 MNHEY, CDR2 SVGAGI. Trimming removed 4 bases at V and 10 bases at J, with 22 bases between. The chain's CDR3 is CASSFDPTSTSAYTF. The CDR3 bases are TGTGCCAGCAGTTTCGACCCGACCTCCACCTCGGCCTACACCTTC.

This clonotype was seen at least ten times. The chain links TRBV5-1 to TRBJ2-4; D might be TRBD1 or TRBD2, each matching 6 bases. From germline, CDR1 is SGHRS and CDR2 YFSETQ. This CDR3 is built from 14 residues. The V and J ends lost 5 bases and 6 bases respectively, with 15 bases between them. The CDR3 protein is CASRSTGGGNIQYF. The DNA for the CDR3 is TGCGCCAGCAGATCTACTGGAGGGGGAAACATTCAGTACTTC. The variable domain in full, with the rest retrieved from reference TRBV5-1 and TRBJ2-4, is KAGVTQTPRYLIKTRGQQVTLSCSPISGHRSVSWYQQTPGQGLQFLFEYFSETQRNKGNFPGRFSGRQFSNSRSEMNVSTLELGDSALYLCASRSTGGGNIQYFGAGTRLSVL.

The CDR3 is CARARGEGNTEAFF. The CDR3 region has the DNA TGTGCCAGAGCTCGAGGGGAGGGGAACACTGAAGCTTTCTTT. The rearrangement links TRBV2 to TRBJ1-1; maybe TRBD1 (5 bases). Germline V gives CDR1 SNHLY, CDR2 FYNNEI. This CDR3 has 14 amino acids. V was trimmed by 9 bases and J by 1 base, leaving 15 bases between them.

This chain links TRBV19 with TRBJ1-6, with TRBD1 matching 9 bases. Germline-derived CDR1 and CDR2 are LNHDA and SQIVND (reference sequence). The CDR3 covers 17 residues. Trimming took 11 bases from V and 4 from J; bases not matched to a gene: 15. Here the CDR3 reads CAGSLFRDREYNSPLHF. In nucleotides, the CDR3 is TGTGCCGGATCCCTATTCCGGGACAGGGAGTATAATTCACCCCTCCACTTT.